This TCR beta chain is drawn from a study of T-cell memory formation after mild COVID-19. Study-wide context: Largely donor-specific TCR clusters were found. Whole-study results and caveats: Clones that contracted from day 15 to 85 were balanced CD4/CD8, while later expanders leaned CD4+. Mainly CM and EM harbored the contracting CD4+ clones; mainly EMRA harbored the CD8+ ones. Some SARS-CoV-2-responding clones were already detected in memory before infection.

The germline V gene encodes CDR1 MNHNS and CDR2 SASEGT. The V gene lost 3 bases and the J gene lost 2 bases, with 7 bases spanning the gap. The length of the CDR3 is 13 residues. This clonotype was seen a handful of times. Its antigen is currently unknown. TCRdb analysed the 5' RACE reads with MiXCR anew, one entry per CDR3 protein. The repertoire has roughly 610,000 distinct CDR3 sequences, around a sixth of them found once; the top ten carry just over 8%. Sequenced sample: PBMCs or a T cell subset sorted from them (not recorded which). The chain is built from TRBV6-1 and TRBJ1-2, with D maybe TRBD1 (6 bases). The clonotype comes from an adult woman who had mild COVID-19 (a few samples of this study predate the infection). Cell type and time point are not known. The CDR3 coding sequence is TGTGCCAGCAGTGATCAGGGGAACTATGGCTACACCTTC. Amino acid sequence: CASSDQGNYGYTF.